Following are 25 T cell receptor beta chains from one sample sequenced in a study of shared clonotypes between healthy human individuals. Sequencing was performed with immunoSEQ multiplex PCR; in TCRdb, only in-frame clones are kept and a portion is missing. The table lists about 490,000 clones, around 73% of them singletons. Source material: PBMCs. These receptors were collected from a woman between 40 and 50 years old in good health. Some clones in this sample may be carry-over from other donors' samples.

CDR3 coding DNA: TGTGCCAGCAGTTCGGGGAGCTCCTACGAGCAGTACTTC. Encoded protein: CASSSGSSYEQYF. The chain recombines TRBV7-2 with TRBJ2-7; a possible D gene is TRBD2 (5 bases). The CDR3 runs 13 residues. The V end lost 6 bases, the J end lost 0 bases, and 9 bases lay between the germline ends. Germline V lookup: CDR1 SGHTA, CDR2 FQGNSA.

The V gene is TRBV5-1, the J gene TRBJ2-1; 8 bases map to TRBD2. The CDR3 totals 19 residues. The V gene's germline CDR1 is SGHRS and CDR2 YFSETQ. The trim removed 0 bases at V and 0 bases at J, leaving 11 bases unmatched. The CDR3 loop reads CASSLVAFQREPSYNEQFF. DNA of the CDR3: TGCGCCAGCAGCTTGGTAGCTTTTCAGCGGGAGCCCTCCTACAATGAGCAGTTCTTC.

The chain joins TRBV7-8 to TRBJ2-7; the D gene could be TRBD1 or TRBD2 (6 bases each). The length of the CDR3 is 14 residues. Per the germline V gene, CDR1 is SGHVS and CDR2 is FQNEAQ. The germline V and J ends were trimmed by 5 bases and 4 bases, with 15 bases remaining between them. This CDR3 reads CASSPGANRYEQYF. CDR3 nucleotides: TGTGCCAGCAGCCCGGGGGCAAATCGGTACGAGCAGTACTTC.

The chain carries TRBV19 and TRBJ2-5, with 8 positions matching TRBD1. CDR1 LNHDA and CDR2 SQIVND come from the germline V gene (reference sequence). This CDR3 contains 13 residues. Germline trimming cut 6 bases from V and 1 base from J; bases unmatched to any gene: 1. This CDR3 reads CASSDRGQETQYF. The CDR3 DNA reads TGTGCCAGTAGCGACAGGGGCCAAGAGACCCAGTACTTC.

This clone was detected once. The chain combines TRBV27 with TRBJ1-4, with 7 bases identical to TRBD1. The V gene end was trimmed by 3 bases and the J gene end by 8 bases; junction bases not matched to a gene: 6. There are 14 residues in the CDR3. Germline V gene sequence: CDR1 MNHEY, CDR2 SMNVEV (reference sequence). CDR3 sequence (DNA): TGTGCCAGCAGTTTCACAGGGGTTAGAGAAAAACTGTTTTTT. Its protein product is CASSFTGVREKLFF. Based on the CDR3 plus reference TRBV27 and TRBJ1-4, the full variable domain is EAQVTQNPRYLITVTGKKLTVTCSQNMNHEYMSWYRQDPGLGLRQIYYSMNVEVTDKGDVPEGYKVSRKEKRNFPLILESPSPNQTSLYFCASSFTGVREKLFFGSGTQLSVL.

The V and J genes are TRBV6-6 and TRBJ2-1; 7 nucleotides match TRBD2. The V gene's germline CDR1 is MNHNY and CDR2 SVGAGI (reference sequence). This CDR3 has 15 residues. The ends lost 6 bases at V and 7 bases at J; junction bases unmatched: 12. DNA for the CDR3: TGTGCCAGCAGCCGGGGAGGGCCCCTGAGGAATGAGCAGTTCTTC. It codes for CASSRGGPLRNEQFF.

The CDR3 DNA follows: TGTGCCAGCAGCTTAGCGTCACCAGGACAGGGCCACGAGCAGTACTTC. Protein: CASSLASPGQGHEQYF. The rearrangement links TRBV7-8 to TRBJ2-7; 8 bases line up with TRBD1. The CDR3 runs to 16 residues. Losses at the gene ends were 0 bases for V and 5 bases for J; bases not matched to a gene: 9. Germline CDR1 reads SGHVS; CDR2 reads FQNEAQ.

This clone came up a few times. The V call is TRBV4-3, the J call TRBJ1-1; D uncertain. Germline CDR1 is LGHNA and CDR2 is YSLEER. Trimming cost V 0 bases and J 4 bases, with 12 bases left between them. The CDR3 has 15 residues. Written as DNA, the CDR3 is TGCGCCAGCAGCCAAGACCTCACTTGGGGCACTGAAGCTTTCTTT. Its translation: CASSQDLTWGTEAFF.

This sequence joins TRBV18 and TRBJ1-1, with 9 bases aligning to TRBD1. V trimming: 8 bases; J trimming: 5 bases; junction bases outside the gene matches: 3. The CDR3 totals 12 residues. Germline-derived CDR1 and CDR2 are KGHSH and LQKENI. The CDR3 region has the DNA TGTGCCAGCGGGACAGGGATGACTGAAGCTTTCTTT. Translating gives CASGTGMTEAFF.

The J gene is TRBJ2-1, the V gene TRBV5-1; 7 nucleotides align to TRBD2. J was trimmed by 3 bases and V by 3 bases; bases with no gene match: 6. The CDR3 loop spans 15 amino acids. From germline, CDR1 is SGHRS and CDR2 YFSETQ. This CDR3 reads CASSWGGRSYNEQFF. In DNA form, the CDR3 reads TGCGCCAGCAGCTGGGGGGGACGGAGCTACAATGAGCAGTTCTTC.

This chain's CDR3 is CASSPPGQGRYNEQFF. The DNA for the CDR3 is TGTGCCAGCTCACCACCAGGACAGGGAAGATACAATGAGCAGTTCTTC. This rearrangement joins TRBV18 to TRBJ2-1, with 8 bases lining up with TRBD1. Trimming took 0 bases from V and 4 from J; bases not matched to a gene: 5. The germline V gene encodes CDR1 KGHSH and CDR2 LQKENI. The CDR3 is 16 amino acids.

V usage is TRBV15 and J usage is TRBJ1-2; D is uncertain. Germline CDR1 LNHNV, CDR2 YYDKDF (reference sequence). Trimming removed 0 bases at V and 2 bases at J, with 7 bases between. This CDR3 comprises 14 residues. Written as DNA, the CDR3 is TGTGCCACCAGCAGAGATCTGGAGAACTATGGCTACACCTTC. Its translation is CATSRDLENYGYTF.

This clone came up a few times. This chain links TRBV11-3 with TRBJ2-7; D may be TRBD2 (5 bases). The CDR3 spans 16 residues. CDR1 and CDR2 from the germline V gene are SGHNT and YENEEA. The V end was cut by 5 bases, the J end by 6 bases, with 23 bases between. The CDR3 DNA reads TGTGCCAGCAGCGCCAGCCCCGGACTCGTTGGTGGCGAGCAGTACTTC. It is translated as CASSASPGLVGGEQYF.

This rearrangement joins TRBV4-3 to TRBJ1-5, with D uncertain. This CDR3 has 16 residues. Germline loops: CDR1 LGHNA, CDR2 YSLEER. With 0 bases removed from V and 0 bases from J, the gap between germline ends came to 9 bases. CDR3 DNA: TGCGCCAGCAGCCAAGATTTAGGTCTTAGCAATCAGCCCCAGCATTTT. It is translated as CASSQDLGLSNQPQHF.

This chain's CDR3 is CASSDQGAANYGYTF. The CDR3 DNA reads TGTGCCAGCAGCGATCAGGGGGCGGCTAACTATGGCTACACCTTC. The V and J genes are TRBV6-5 and TRBJ1-2, with TRBD1 identical over 8 bases. The germline V gene encodes CDR1 MNHEY and CDR2 SVGAGI. The ends lost 6 bases at V and 0 bases at J; junction bases unmatched: 6. The CDR3 runs to 15 residues.

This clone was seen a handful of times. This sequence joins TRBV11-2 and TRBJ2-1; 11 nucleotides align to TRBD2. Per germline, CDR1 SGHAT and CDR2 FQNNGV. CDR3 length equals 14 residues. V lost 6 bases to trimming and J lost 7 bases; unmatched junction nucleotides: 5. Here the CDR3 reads CASRLAGEHNEQFF. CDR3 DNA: TGTGCCAGCAGACTAGCGGGAGAGCATAATGAGCAGTTCTTC.

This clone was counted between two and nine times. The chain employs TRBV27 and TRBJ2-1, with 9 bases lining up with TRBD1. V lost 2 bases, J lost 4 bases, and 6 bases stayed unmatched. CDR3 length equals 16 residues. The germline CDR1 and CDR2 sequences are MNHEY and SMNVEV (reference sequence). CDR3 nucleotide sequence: TGTGCCAGCAGTTTAAGGTGGGACAGGGTTTACAATGAGCAGTTCTTC. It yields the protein CASSLRWDRVYNEQFF.

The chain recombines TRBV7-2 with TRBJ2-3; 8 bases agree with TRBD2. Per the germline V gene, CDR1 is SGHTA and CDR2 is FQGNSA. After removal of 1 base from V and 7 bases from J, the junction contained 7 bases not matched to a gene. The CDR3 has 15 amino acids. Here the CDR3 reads CASSLGAGVANTQYF. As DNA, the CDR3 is TGTGCCAGCAGCTTAGGAGCGGGAGTGGCAAATACGCAGTATTTT.

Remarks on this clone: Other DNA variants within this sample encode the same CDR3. CDR3 sequence (DNA): TGTGCCAGCAGCTCACAGGGCTACGAGCAGTACTTC. The encoded protein is CASSSQGYEQYF. V and J are TRBV7-9 and TRBJ2-7; maybe TRBD1 (6 bases). This CDR3 has 12 residues. CDR1 and CDR2 (germline): SEHNR, FQNEAQ (reference sequence). Trimming pared 4 bases from V and 3 bases from J, leaving 7 bases between.

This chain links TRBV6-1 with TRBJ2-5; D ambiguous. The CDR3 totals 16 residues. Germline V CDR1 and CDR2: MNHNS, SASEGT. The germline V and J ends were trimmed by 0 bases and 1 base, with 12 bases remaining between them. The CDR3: CASSEAKWQPQETQYF. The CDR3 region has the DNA TGTGCCAGCAGTGAAGCGAAGTGGCAGCCCCAAGAGACCCAGTACTTC.

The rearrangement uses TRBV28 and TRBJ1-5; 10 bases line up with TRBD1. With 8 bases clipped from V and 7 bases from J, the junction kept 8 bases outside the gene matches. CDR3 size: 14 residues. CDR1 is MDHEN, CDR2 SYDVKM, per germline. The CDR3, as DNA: TGTGCCAGCCGTAGGACGGACAGGGGGCAGCCCCAGCATTTT. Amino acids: CASRRTDRGQPQHF.

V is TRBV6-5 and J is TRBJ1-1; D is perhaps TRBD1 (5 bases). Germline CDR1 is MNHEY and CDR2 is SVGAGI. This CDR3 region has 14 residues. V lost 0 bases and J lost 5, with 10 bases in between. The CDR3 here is CASSYSWAGTEAFF. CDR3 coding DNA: TGTGCCAGCAGTTACTCGTGGGCAGGGACTGAAGCTTTCTTT.

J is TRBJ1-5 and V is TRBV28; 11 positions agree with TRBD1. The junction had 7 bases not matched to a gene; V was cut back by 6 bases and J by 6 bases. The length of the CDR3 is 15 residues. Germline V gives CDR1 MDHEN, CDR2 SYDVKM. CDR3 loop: CASSRSGTGGQPQHF. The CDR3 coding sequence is TGTGCCAGCAGCCGTTCCGGGACAGGGGGTCAGCCCCAGCATTTT.

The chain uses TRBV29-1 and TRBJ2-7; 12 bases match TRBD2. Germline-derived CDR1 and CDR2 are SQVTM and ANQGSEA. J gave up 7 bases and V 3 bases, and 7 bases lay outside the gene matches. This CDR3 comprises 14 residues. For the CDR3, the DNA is TGCAGCGTTGAGACTAGCGGGAGTGGTTGGGAGCAGTACTTC. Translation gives CSVETSGSGWEQYF.

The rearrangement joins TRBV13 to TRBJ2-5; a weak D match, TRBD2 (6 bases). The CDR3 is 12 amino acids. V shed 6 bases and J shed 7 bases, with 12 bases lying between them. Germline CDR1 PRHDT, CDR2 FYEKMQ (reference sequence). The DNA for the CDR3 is TGTGCCAGCAGTCGGGAGTTGGGGACCCAGTACTTC. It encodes CASSRELGTQYF.